This T cell receptor beta chain was identified in a study of T cells after yellow fever vaccination. Using its own MiXCR run on the 5' RACE reads, TCRdb lists one record per CDR3 protein. The data hold a few hundred thousand distinct CDR3 sequences, with 4% observed a single time. This clonotype has more than one count but fewer than ten. Its antigen is undetermined. Study findings and constraints: Among primary-vaccination clones, most reappeared after the booster, at 96% for CD4 and about 90% for CD8.

This TCR derives from a man aged 18-30 years who received the YFV17D yellow fever vaccine. Specimen: PBMCs, collected 5 days after the yellow fever booster vaccination.

CDR3 coding DNA: TGTGCCAGCAGTGAATTGGGGGGAAGCTCCTACGAGCAGTACTTC. Its protein product is CASSELGGSSYEQYF. V usage is TRBV25-1 and J usage is TRBJ2-7, with D possibly being TRBD2 (6 bases). CDR3 size: 15 residues. CDR1 is MGHDK and CDR2 is SYGVNS in the germline V gene. V lost 1 base, J lost 0 bases, and 10 bases lay in between.